This TCR beta chain was recovered during a study of T cell changes during pregnancy in multiple sclerosis. With 6 bases clipped from V and 5 bases from J, the junction kept 5 bases outside the gene matches. Germline assignment: CDR1 MNHEY and CDR2 SMNVEV (reference sequence). This CDR3 comprises 13 residues. Assay used: immunoSEQ multiplex PCR; TCRdb lists only in-frame clones, some missing. Of under 130,000 clones detected, roughly 93% appear once; the ten largest clones hold around 0.92%. Source: peripheral blood, taken after pregnancy. The V call is TRBV27, the J call TRBJ2-5, with 8 positions matching TRBD2. The clonotype was recovered from a female donor with multiple sclerosis, enrolled in a pregnancy study. CDR3 sequence: CASRAGGWETQYF. For the CDR3, the DNA is TGTGCCAGCAGGGCGGGGGGCTGGGAGACCCAGTACTTC.